These T cell receptor beta chains were read from a single sample in a study of blood T cell repertoires in COVID-19. Some clones are missing from TCRdb's copy, which holds only in-frame ones; the method was immunoSEQ multiplex PCR. Of some 21,000 clones listed, about 88% are singletons. Sequencing was performed on peripheral blood. Receptors originate from a human donor with acute or convalescent COVID-19. The donor label of this sample is uncertain. Each CDR3 is given with its conserved first and last residue. Fields, in order: D gene, J gene, V gene, CDR3 protein. The D gene is left open where the match is weak.

D: -
J: TRBJ2-7
V: TRBV21-1
CDR3: CASSKVYNESYEQYF

D: -
J: TRBJ1-5
V: TRBV27
CDR3: CATKEHSNQPQHF

D: TRBD1
J: TRBJ1-3
V: TRBV10-3
CDR3: CAISESRQGQGGNTIYF

D: TRBD1
J: TRBJ1-1
V: TRBV6-1
CDR3: CASRQLGTGDSRAFF

D: -
J: TRBJ2-7
V: TRBV25-1
CDR3: CASSEYSYEQYF

D: TRBD2
J: TRBJ2-3
V: TRBV6-5
CDR3: CASSLAGGRTDTQYF

D: -
J: TRBJ2-4
V: TRBV5-1
CDR3: CASSPLAGSKNIQYF

D: TRBD1
J: TRBJ1-5
V: TRBV19
CDR3: CASSPWGQGTGQPQHF

D: TRBD1
J: TRBJ2-7
V: TRBV5-5
CDR3: CASSWGQGTYEQYF

D: TRBD1
J: TRBJ1-2
V: TRBV6-5
CDR3: CASSTLGTGFNGYTF

D: TRBD1
J: TRBJ2-2
V: TRBV19
CDR3: CASMMSRGLSNTGELFF

D: TRBD2
J: TRBJ2-7
V: TRBV10-1
CDR3: CASSDGLAVVEQYF

D: -
J: TRBJ1-3
V: TRBV9
CDR3: CASSVTAGTGNTIYF

D: -
J: TRBJ1-4
V: TRBV5-1
CDR3: CASRPSGTSNEKLFF

D: TRBD2
J: TRBJ2-7
V: TRBV18
CDR3: CASSPTSGRVEQYF

D: -
J: TRBJ2-1
V: TRBV2
CDR3: CASRLETSYNEQFF

D: TRBD2
J: TRBJ2-2
V: TRBV7-2
CDR3: CASSLAGGSTGELFF

D: TRBD1
J: TRBJ1-1
V: TRBV7-8
CDR3: CASIKLGGGNTEAFF

D: -
J: TRBJ1-1
V: TRBV3-1/TRBV3-2
CDR3: CASSPQGYRANTEAFF

D: TRBD2
J: TRBJ2-5
V: TRBV4-2
CDR3: CASSQRNPGLAGETQYF

D: TRBD1
J: TRBJ2-6
V: TRBV11-2
CDR3: CASSLSGTGLVGANVLTF

D: -
J: TRBJ2-5
V: TRBV2
CDR3: CASQFLGGRQETQYF

D: TRBD2
J: TRBJ2-5
V: TRBV7-3
CDR3: CASSRGGLETQYF

D: TRBD1
J: TRBJ2-1
V: TRBV9
CDR3: CASSVEPAGGYNEQFF

D: -
J: TRBJ1-6
V: TRBV16
CDR3: CASSQSHSGSPLHF

D: TRBD2
J: TRBJ2-7
V: TRBV27
CDR3: CASRPSGSAYEQYF

D: -
J: TRBJ1-4
V: TRBV7-6
CDR3: CASSLEQEELDEKLFF

D: -
J: TRBJ1-4
V: TRBV4-2
CDR3: CASSQVVEGGKLFF

D: -
J: TRBJ1-5
V: TRBV6-6
CDR3: CASLRRGLNQPQHF

D: -
J: TRBJ2-1
V: TRBV3-1/TRBV3-2
CDR3: CASSPRGRNEQFF

D: -
J: TRBJ2-7
V: TRBV27
CDR3: CASSLGGGLGYEQYF

D: TRBD1
J: TRBJ1-4
V: TRBV30
CDR3: CAWWTGQGEKLFF

D: TRBD1
J: TRBJ1-4
V: TRBV18
CDR3: CASSSGQGAGNEKLFF

D: TRBD1
J: TRBJ2-7
V: TRBV4-3
CDR3: CASSQATGEYEQYF

D: TRBD2
J: TRBJ2-7
V: TRBV15
CDR3: CATRQGLAGVLQYF

D: TRBD1
J: TRBJ1-1
V: TRBV29-1
CDR3: CSVERRGLGEAFF

D: TRBD1
J: TRBJ2-2
V: TRBV15
CDR3: CATKGQRNTGELFF

D: -
J: TRBJ2-7
V: TRBV18
CDR3: CASSPLGRGGEQYF

D: -
J: TRBJ2-7
V: TRBV15
CDR3: CATSRDTAGYYEQYF

D: TRBD2
J: TRBJ2-3
V: TRBV18
CDR3: CASSPPLGGLAEHTQYF

D: TRBD2
J: TRBJ2-1
V: TRBV5-1
CDR3: CASRAGDSNEQFF

D: -
J: TRBJ2-5
V: TRBV19
CDR3: CASSVQGGKTQYF

D: -
J: TRBJ1-2
V: TRBV19
CDR3: CASSQGQGGYTF

D: -
J: TRBJ1-2
V: TRBV18
CDR3: CASSPTGRTSNYGYTF

D: -
J: TRBJ2-5
V: TRBV11-2
CDR3: CASSFQRQETQYF

D: -
J: TRBJ2-7
V: TRBV7-2
CDR3: CASSPQDPAYEQYF

D: -
J: TRBJ1-5
V: TRBV7-6
CDR3: CASSRGGTGEPQHF

D: TRBD1
J: TRBJ1-1
V: TRBV11-2
CDR3: CASSLDDPGQMNTEAFF

D: -
J: TRBJ2-1
V: TRBV5-1
CDR3: CASSEQGAPNNEQFF

D: TRBD2
J: TRBJ2-1
V: TRBV11-3
CDR3: CASSSDIAGAGNEQFF

D: TRBD2
J: TRBJ2-2
V: TRBV7-6
CDR3: CASSLRLAGGRNTGELFF

D: -
J: TRBJ2-1
V: TRBV12-2
CDR3: CASRLASRGAPYNEQFF

D: -
J: TRBJ2-5
V: TRBV18
CDR3: CASSPASAETQYF

D: TRBD1
J: TRBJ2-1
V: TRBV18
CDR3: CASSPPVPRGSSNEQFF

D: TRBD1
J: TRBJ1-6
V: TRBV5-1
CDR3: CASSLVPGQSSSPLHF